This T cell receptor beta chain stems from a study of siplizumab effects on memory and regulatory T cells. Whole-study findings and limits: Naive T cells seemed more diverse than memory cells; they also seemed major alloresponse contributors. Roughly 80-96% of proliferating clones (CD4+ or CD8+) could not be assigned a naive or memory phenotype.

The germline V and J ends were trimmed by 4 bases and 0 bases, with 11 bases remaining between them. Looked up from germline, CDR1 is SGHTS and CDR2 is YDEGEE. The CDR3 totals 15 residues. Using immunoSEQ multiplex PCR, the repertoire was profiled, and TCRdb retains in-frame clones only, with some absent. The table includes over 100,000 clones, around 93% detected once. Of note for this clone: Its antigen is unknown.

This chain joins TRBV5-8 and TRBJ1-5; D is unresolved. This TCR was sampled from a human donor in good health. The specimen sequenced was non-Treg CD4+ T cells sorted from blood. The DNA of the CDR3 is TGTGCCAGCAGCCTTGCTACCTATAGCAATCAGCCCCAGCATTTT. This encodes CASSLATYSNQPQHF.